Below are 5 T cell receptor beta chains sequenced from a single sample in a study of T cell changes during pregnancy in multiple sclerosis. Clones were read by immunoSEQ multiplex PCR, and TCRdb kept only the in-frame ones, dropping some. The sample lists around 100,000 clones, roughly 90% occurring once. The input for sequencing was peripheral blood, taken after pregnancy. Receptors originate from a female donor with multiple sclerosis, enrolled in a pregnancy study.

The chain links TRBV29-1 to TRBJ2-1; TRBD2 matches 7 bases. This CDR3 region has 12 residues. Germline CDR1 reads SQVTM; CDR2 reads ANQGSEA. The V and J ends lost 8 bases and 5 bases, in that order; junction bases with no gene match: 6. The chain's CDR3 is CSPRGGNNEQFF. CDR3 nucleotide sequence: TGCAGCCCCCGGGGAGGGAACAATGAGCAGTTCTTC.

The CDR3 DNA sequence: TGTGCCTGGAGAGTACACTTAGCGGGGTACTACGAGCAGTACTTC. As protein: CAWRVHLAGYYEQYF. The chain is built from TRBV30 and TRBJ2-7; 8 bases line up with TRBD2. The CDR3 spans 15 residues. Trimming took 3 bases from V and 3 from J; bases not matched to a gene: 10. Looked up from germline, CDR1 is GTSNPN and CDR2 is SVGIG (reference sequence).

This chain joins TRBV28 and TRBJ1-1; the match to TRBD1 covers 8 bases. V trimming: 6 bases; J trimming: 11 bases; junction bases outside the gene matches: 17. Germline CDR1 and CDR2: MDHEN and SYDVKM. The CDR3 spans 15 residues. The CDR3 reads CASSTDRGRPRDAFF. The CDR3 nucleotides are TGTGCCAGCAGCACCGACAGGGGCCGACCAAGGGACGCTTTCTTT.

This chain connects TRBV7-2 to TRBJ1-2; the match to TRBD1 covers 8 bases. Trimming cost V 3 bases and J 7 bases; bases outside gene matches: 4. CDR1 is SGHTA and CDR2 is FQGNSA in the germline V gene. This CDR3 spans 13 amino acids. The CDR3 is CASSFDRGGGYTF. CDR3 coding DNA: TGTGCCAGCAGCTTTGACAGGGGAGGTGGCTACACCTTC.

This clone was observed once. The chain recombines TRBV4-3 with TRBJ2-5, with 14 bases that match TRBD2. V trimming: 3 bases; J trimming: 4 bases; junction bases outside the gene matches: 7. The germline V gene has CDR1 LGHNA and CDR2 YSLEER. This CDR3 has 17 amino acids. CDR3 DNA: TGCGCCAGCAGCCAGGGACTAGCGGGGGTAGGAGGAGAGACCCAGTACTTC. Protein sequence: CASSQGLAGVGGETQYF.